These T cell receptor beta chains were read from a single sample in a study of T cell responses to AZD1222 COVID-19 vaccine. Assay: immunoSEQ multiplex PCR; the TCRdb copy retains only in-frame clones and omits some. The sample includes tens of thousands of clones, around 83% seen only once; the top ten take around an eighth. Here the sequenced sample was peripheral blood, taken on day 0 of AZD1222 vaccination. Receptors originate from an adult in good health. Each CDR3 is given with its conserved first and last residue. The D gene is left open where the match is weak. Size values are once, few and many counts, or a class for expanded clones, and some rows have none.

d_call: NA
clone_size: NA
cdr3_length: 14
v_call: TRBV7-2
j_call: TRBJ2-5
cdr3_aa: CASSPRTDQETQYF
cdr3_nt: TGTGCCAGCAGCCCGAGGACAGACCAAGAGACCCAGTACTTC

d_call: TRBD1
clone_size: NA
cdr3_length: 15
v_call: TRBV15
j_call: TRBJ1-5
cdr3_aa: CATSRESGGDQPQHF
cdr3_nt: TGTGCCACCAGCAGAGAATCAGGGGGCGATCAGCCCCAGCATTTT

d_call: TRBD2
clone_size: NA
cdr3_length: 17
v_call: TRBV6-1
j_call: TRBJ2-1
cdr3_aa: CASSEWALAGGPVEQFF
cdr3_nt: TGTGCCAGCAGTGAATGGGCCCTGGCGGGGGGGCCGGTTGAGCAGTTCTTC

d_call: NA
clone_size: NA
cdr3_length: 14
v_call: TRBV19
j_call: TRBJ2-7
cdr3_aa: CASSKRAQFYEQYF
cdr3_nt: TGTGCCAGTAGTAAAAGGGCCCAATTTTACGAGCAGTACTTC

d_call: NA
clone_size: NA
cdr3_length: 16
v_call: TRBV19
j_call: TRBJ1-2
cdr3_aa: CASSIHFPGSNYGYTF
cdr3_nt: TGTGCCAGTAGTATTCATTTCCCAGGGTCGAACTATGGCTACACCTTC

d_call: TRBD1
clone_size: NA
cdr3_length: 12
v_call: TRBV10-3
j_call: TRBJ2-1
cdr3_aa: CAIRQGQDEQFF
cdr3_nt: TGTGCCATCAGACAAGGACAGGATGAGCAGTTCTTC

d_call: TRBD1
clone_size: NA
cdr3_length: 16
v_call: TRBV7-2
j_call: TRBJ2-3
cdr3_aa: CASSLGLDRGTDTQYF
cdr3_nt: TGTGCCAGCAGCTTAGGTCTGGACAGGGGAACAGATACGCAGTATTTT

d_call: TRBD1
clone_size: NA
cdr3_length: 14
v_call: TRBV5-6
j_call: TRBJ1-2
cdr3_aa: CASSFGTGNYGYTF
cdr3_nt: TGTGCCAGCAGCTTTGGGACAGGGAACTATGGCTACACCTTC

d_call: NA
clone_size: NA
cdr3_length: 18
v_call: TRBV21-1
j_call: TRBJ1-2
cdr3_aa: CASSKFLDRGLADYGYTF
cdr3_nt: TGTGCCAGCAGCAAATTCCTGGACAGGGGGTTGGCTGACTATGGCTACACCTTC

d_call: NA
clone_size: once
cdr3_length: 14
v_call: TRBV5-1
j_call: TRBJ1-2
cdr3_aa: CASSSGDGNYGYTF
cdr3_nt: TGCGCCAGCAGCTCAGGGGACGGAAACTATGGCTACACCTTC

d_call: NA
clone_size: NA
cdr3_length: 16
v_call: TRBV9
j_call: TRBJ1-6
cdr3_aa: CASSPSAGDYNSPLHF
cdr3_nt: TGTGCCAGCAGCCCCAGTGCGGGGGATTATAATTCACCCCTCCACTTT

d_call: NA
clone_size: NA
cdr3_length: 13
v_call: TRBV20-1
j_call: TRBJ2-2
cdr3_aa: CSASEQPSGELFF
cdr3_nt: TGCAGTGCTAGTGAACAGCCGAGCGGGGAGCTGTTTTTT

d_call: TRBD1
clone_size: NA
cdr3_length: 14
v_call: TRBV4-3
j_call: TRBJ2-7
cdr3_aa: CASSQGQGTYEQYF
cdr3_nt: TGCGCCAGCAGCCAGGGACAGGGTACGTACGAGCAGTACTTC

d_call: NA
clone_size: NA
cdr3_length: 15
v_call: TRBV4-3
j_call: TRBJ1-2
cdr3_aa: CASSQDIAGQGGYTF
cdr3_nt: TGCGCCAGCAGCCAAGATATCGCAGGGCAAGGCGGCTACACCTTC

d_call: NA
clone_size: NA
cdr3_length: 15
v_call: TRBV7-6
j_call: TRBJ2-6
cdr3_aa: CASSQDDSGANVLTF
cdr3_nt: TGTGCCAGCAGCCAAGATGACTCTGGGGCCAACGTCCTGACTTTC

d_call: NA
clone_size: NA
cdr3_length: 15
v_call: TRBV4-1
j_call: TRBJ1-4
cdr3_aa: CASSQGEDRFEKLFF
cdr3_nt: TGCGCCAGCAGCCAAGGGGAAGACCGTTTTGAAAAACTGTTTTTT

d_call: TRBD2
clone_size: NA
cdr3_length: 16
v_call: TRBV6-5
j_call: TRBJ2-5
cdr3_aa: CASSYAGTSGGETQYF
cdr3_nt: TGTGCCAGCAGTTATGCGGGGACTAGCGGAGGAGAGACCCAGTACTTC

d_call: NA
clone_size: NA
cdr3_length: 14
v_call: TRBV18
j_call: TRBJ2-3
cdr3_aa: CASSQQTDTDTQYF
cdr3_nt: TGTGCCAGCTCACAACAGACGGACACAGATACGCAGTATTTT

d_call: NA
clone_size: NA
cdr3_length: 14
v_call: TRBV2
j_call: TRBJ1-1
cdr3_aa: CASSEGGRETEAFF
cdr3_nt: TGTGCCAGCAGTGAGGGGGGCAGGGAAACTGAAGCTTTCTTT

d_call: NA
clone_size: NA
cdr3_length: 15
v_call: TRBV6-5
j_call: TRBJ2-2
cdr3_aa: CASSPTVRDTGELFF
cdr3_nt: TGTGCCAGCAGTCCGACAGTGCGAGACACCGGGGAGCTGTTTTTT

d_call: NA
clone_size: NA
cdr3_length: 15
v_call: TRBV15
j_call: TRBJ1-5
cdr3_aa: CATSRAGSGNQPQHF
cdr3_nt: TGTGCCACCAGCAGAGCAGGGTCCGGTAATCAGCCCCAGCATTTT

d_call: TRBD1
clone_size: NA
cdr3_length: 16
v_call: TRBV5-1
j_call: TRBJ1-3
cdr3_aa: CASSPHGQGRGSTIYF
cdr3_nt: TGCGCCAGCAGCCCTCACGGACAGGGGAGGGGATCCACCATATATTTT

d_call: NA
clone_size: NA
cdr3_length: 15
v_call: TRBV5-4
j_call: TRBJ2-7
cdr3_aa: CASSAGQMSSYEQYF
cdr3_nt: TGTGCCAGCAGCGCGGGACAGATGAGCTCCTACGAGCAGTACTTC

d_call: NA
clone_size: NA
cdr3_length: 11
v_call: TRBV20-1
j_call: TRBJ2-3
cdr3_aa: CSARPTDTQYF
cdr3_nt: TGCAGTGCTCGACCCACAGATACGCAGTATTTT

d_call: TRBD1
clone_size: NA
cdr3_length: 15
v_call: TRBV9
j_call: TRBJ1-2
cdr3_aa: CASSPRGQGLYGYTF
cdr3_nt: TGTGCCAGCAGCCCGAGGGGACAGGGACTCTATGGCTACACCTTC

d_call: NA
clone_size: NA
cdr3_length: 15
v_call: TRBV6-5
j_call: TRBJ1-2
cdr3_aa: CASSPDKKGDYGYTF
cdr3_nt: TGTGCCAGCAGCCCGGATAAGAAGGGAGACTATGGCTACACCTTC

d_call: NA
clone_size: NA
cdr3_length: 12
v_call: TRBV7-8
j_call: TRBJ2-1
cdr3_aa: CASSLNFNEQFF
cdr3_nt: TGTGCCAGCAGCTTAAACTTCAATGAGCAGTTCTTC

d_call: NA
clone_size: NA
cdr3_length: 11
v_call: TRBV21-1
j_call: TRBJ1-6
cdr3_aa: CASLTGSTLHF
cdr3_nt: TGTGCCAGCCTTACAGGGTCCACCCTCCACTTT

d_call: NA
clone_size: NA
cdr3_length: 13
v_call: TRBV2
j_call: TRBJ1-2
cdr3_aa: CASSEGQNYGYTF
cdr3_nt: TGTGCCAGCAGTGAAGGGCAGAACTATGGCTACACCTTC

d_call: TRBD2
clone_size: NA
cdr3_length: 13
v_call: TRBV6-5
j_call: TRBJ2-5
cdr3_aa: CASSYEAGATQYF
cdr3_nt: TGTGCCAGCAGTTATGAAGCGGGGGCGACCCAGTACTTC

d_call: NA
clone_size: few
cdr3_length: 18
v_call: TRBV24-1
j_call: TRBJ2-3
cdr3_aa: CATSDPQGWDRGRDTQYF
cdr3_nt: TGTGCCACCAGTGACCCCCAGGGGTGGGACCGCGGTAGAGATACGCAGTATTTT

d_call: NA
clone_size: NA
cdr3_length: 14
v_call: TRBV6-5
j_call: TRBJ2-3
cdr3_aa: CASGQLEGADTQYF
cdr3_nt: TGTGCCAGTGGACAGCTGGAGGGGGCAGATACGCAGTATTTT

d_call: TRBD2
clone_size: NA
cdr3_length: 18
v_call: TRBV11-2
j_call: TRBJ2-2
cdr3_aa: CASSKRTSGGARDGELFF
cdr3_nt: TGTGCCAGCAGCAAGCGAACTAGCGGGGGGGCCCGCGACGGGGAGCTGTTTTTT

d_call: NA
clone_size: NA
cdr3_length: 14
v_call: TRBV6-5
j_call: TRBJ2-2
cdr3_aa: CASVGRANTGELFF
cdr3_nt: TGTGCCAGCGTCGGCCGAGCGAACACCGGGGAGCTGTTTTTT

d_call: NA
clone_size: NA
cdr3_length: 14
v_call: TRBV28
j_call: TRBJ2-2
cdr3_aa: CASSLVSNTGELFF
cdr3_nt: TGTGCCAGCAGTTTAGTATCGAACACCGGGGAGCTGTTTTTT

d_call: NA
clone_size: NA
cdr3_length: 15
v_call: TRBV15
j_call: TRBJ1-3
cdr3_aa: CATSRDRTIGNTIYF
cdr3_nt: TGTGCCACCAGCAGAGACAGGACGATAGGAAACACCATATATTTT

d_call: TRBD1
clone_size: NA
cdr3_length: 14
v_call: TRBV24-1
j_call: TRBJ2-2
cdr3_aa: CVTGTGVNTGELFF
cdr3_nt: TGTGTTACCGGGACAGGGGTGAACACCGGGGAGCTGTTTTTT

d_call: NA
clone_size: once
cdr3_length: 15
v_call: TRBV25-1
j_call: TRBJ2-2
cdr3_aa: CASSDRETNTGELFF
cdr3_nt: TGTGCCAGCAGTGATAGGGAAACGAACACCGGGGAGCTGTTTTTT

d_call: NA
clone_size: NA
cdr3_length: 14
v_call: TRBV9
j_call: TRBJ2-5
cdr3_aa: CASSVGGPLETQYF
cdr3_nt: TGTGCCAGCAGCGTGGGGGGGCCTCTGGAGACCCAGTACTTC

d_call: NA
clone_size: NA
cdr3_length: 14
v_call: TRBV24-1
j_call: TRBJ1-1
cdr3_aa: CATSGDAGDTEAFF
cdr3_nt: TGTGCCACCAGTGGTGACGCAGGGGACACTGAAGCTTTCTTT

d_call: NA
clone_size: NA
cdr3_length: 14
v_call: TRBV28
j_call: TRBJ1-2
cdr3_aa: CASRVPTGDYGYTF
cdr3_nt: TGTGCCAGCAGGGTCCCCACAGGAGACTATGGCTACACCTTC

d_call: NA
clone_size: NA
cdr3_length: 14
v_call: TRBV4-3
j_call: TRBJ1-1
cdr3_aa: CASSQDAGVSEAFF
cdr3_nt: TGCGCCAGCAGCCAAGATGCCGGGGTCTCTGAAGCTTTCTTT

d_call: NA
clone_size: NA
cdr3_length: 15
v_call: TRBV19
j_call: TRBJ1-2
cdr3_aa: CASSTSGALLYGYTF
cdr3_nt: TGTGCCAGTAGTACCTCGGGGGCCCTACTTTATGGCTACACCTTC

d_call: NA
clone_size: NA
cdr3_length: 14
v_call: TRBV27
j_call: TRBJ2-7
cdr3_aa: CASSFSSGPYEQYF
cdr3_nt: TGTGCCAGCAGTTTTAGCTCAGGACCCTACGAGCAGTACTTC

d_call: TRBD1
clone_size: NA
cdr3_length: 16
v_call: TRBV24-1
j_call: TRBJ1-5
cdr3_aa: CATSDGTGLVNQPQHF
cdr3_nt: TGTGCCACCAGTGATGGGACAGGGCTCGTCAATCAGCCCCAGCATTTT

d_call: NA
clone_size: NA
cdr3_length: 14
v_call: TRBV5-6
j_call: TRBJ1-4
cdr3_aa: CASSRDGANEKLFF
cdr3_nt: TGTGCCAGCAGCCGAGACGGAGCTAATGAAAAACTGTTTTTT

d_call: TRBD1
clone_size: NA
cdr3_length: 14
v_call: TRBV10-3
j_call: TRBJ2-7
cdr3_aa: CAISGGQGAYEQYF
cdr3_nt: TGTGCCATCAGTGGCGGACAGGGGGCTTACGAGCAGTACTTC

d_call: NA
clone_size: few
cdr3_length: 11
v_call: TRBV20-1
j_call: TRBJ2-7
cdr3_aa: CSAVLGVEQYF
cdr3_nt: TGCAGTGCCGTGTTAGGGGTCGAGCAGTACTTC

d_call: TRBD1
clone_size: NA
cdr3_length: 15
v_call: TRBV19
j_call: TRBJ2-2
cdr3_aa: CASSWTGKDTGELFF
cdr3_nt: TGTGCCAGTAGTTGGACAGGGAAGGACACCGGGGAGCTGTTTTTT

d_call: NA
clone_size: NA
cdr3_length: 12
v_call: TRBV3-1/TRBV3-2
j_call: TRBJ1-2
cdr3_aa: CASSRGSGGYTF
cdr3_nt: TGTGCCAGCAGCCGGGGTAGCGGTGGCTACACCTTC

d_call: NA
clone_size: NA
cdr3_length: 14
v_call: TRBV6-2/TRBV6-3
j_call: TRBJ1-3
cdr3_aa: CASSLRRAGNTIYF
cdr3_nt: TGTGCCAGCAGTTTGCGCAGGGCTGGAAACACCATATATTTT

d_call: NA
clone_size: NA
cdr3_length: 15
v_call: TRBV4-2
j_call: TRBJ1-6
cdr3_aa: CASSPGSSYNSPLHF
cdr3_nt: TGTGCCAGCAGCCCAGGTAGCTCCTATAATTCACCCCTCCACTTT

d_call: NA
clone_size: NA
cdr3_length: 13
v_call: TRBV19
j_call: TRBJ2-1
cdr3_aa: CASSTRAYNEQFF
cdr3_nt: TGTGCCAGTAGTACCCGGGCTTACAATGAGCAGTTCTTC

d_call: NA
clone_size: NA
cdr3_length: 16
v_call: TRBV7-6
j_call: TRBJ2-2
cdr3_aa: CASSLTKRTSTGELFF
cdr3_nt: TGTGCCAGCAGCTTAACCAAAAGGACCTCCACCGGGGAGCTGTTTTTT